The 5 T cell receptor beta chains in this list originate from one sample, sequenced in a study of beta chain features in type 1 diabetes (dated by TCRdb to about 2018). The paper as a whole reports these results and caveats: A moderate but significant shortening of TCRB CDR3 length was observed in type 1 diabetes patients in all four CD4+ subsets.

No cognate antigen is known for these TCRs. The library was generated by the immunoSEQ multiplex PCR assay. The entire amount of isolated RNA was reverse transcribed using the High Capacity cDNA Reverse Transcription Kit, so the sequenced TCRB transcripts were expressed ones. Held by TCRdb, this immuneACCESS table contains in-frame sequences only and omits some clones. Under half of the omission traces to an unresolved V gene where checked; the cause of the rest is unknown. This sample is represented by 120,000 or so clones; roughly 15% of them were singletons. The ten largest make up approximately 2.2% of the sample. The sample comprised central memory CD4+ T cells from blood. All receptors derive from a man aged 25 to 40 with type 1 diabetes.

The chain employs TRBV4-3 and TRBJ2-1; D may be TRBD2 (5 bases). Trimming cost V 0 bases and J 1 base, with 10 bases left between them. Germline V gives CDR1 LGHNA, CDR2 YSLEER. The CDR3 runs to 16 residues. CDR3 nucleotide sequence: TGCGCCAGCAGCCAAGAGCGCGTAGCGTCCTACAATGAGCAGTTCTTC. Translated, it gives CASSQERVASYNEQFF.

The chain joins TRBV28 to TRBJ2-5, with TRBD2 matching 7 bases. Judging by the DNA end, TRBJ2-7 fits better; the J call may be wrong. Germline assignment: CDR1 MDHEN and CDR2 SYDVKM. The CDR3 contains 16 residues. The CDR3 reads CASSLLGRDGTYEQYF. In DNA, the CDR3 is TGTGCCAGCAGTTTATTAGGGAGGGACGGAACCTACGAGCAGTACTTC.

This clone came up a few times. The CDR3 reads CASRRQGQDNYGYTF. Here the CDR3 DNA reads TGTGCCAGCAGGAGACAGGGACAGGATAACTATGGCTACACCTTC. The rearrangement links TRBV27 to TRBJ1-2, with TRBD1 identical over 8 bases. The CDR3 consists of 15 residues. V lost 6 bases and J lost 1; bases outside the gene matches: 7. The germline V gene encodes CDR1 MNHEY and CDR2 SMNVEV (reference sequence).

This chain links TRBV5-4 with TRBJ2-3; no clear D gene. The CDR3 totals 13 residues. Per the germline V gene, CDR1 is SGHNT and CDR2 is YYREEE (reference sequence). Trimming shortened V by 2 bases and J by 2 bases, and 6 bases separated the two germline ends. In DNA, the CDR3 is TGTGCCAGCAGCTTTGGGATCACAGATACGCAGTATTTT. Protein: CASSFGITDTQYF.

The chain recombines TRBV5-1 with TRBJ2-5; D could derive from TRBD1 or TRBD2 (5 bases each). The CDR3 is made up of 16 amino acids. The germline gives CDR1 SGHRS, CDR2 YFSETQ. The germline V and J ends were trimmed by 0 bases and 2 bases, with 14 bases remaining between them. CDR3 sequence: CASSLGGARSQETQYF. The DNA for the CDR3 is TGCGCCAGCAGCTTGGGAGGGGCGCGGTCACAAGAGACCCAGTACTTC.